This TCR beta chain was identified during a study of blood T cells in healthy people across ages. V shed 6 bases, J shed 5 bases, and the junction held 18 bases outside the gene matches. The germline CDR1 and CDR2 sequences are SQVTM and ANQGSEA. This CDR3 has 18 residues. Sample-barcoded 5' priming and a J-beta primer mix drove a second PCR of roughly 6 to 12 cycles. TCRdb re-analysed the 5' RACE reads in MiXCR, keeping a single row per CDR3 protein. The table has under 1,100,000 distinct CDR3 sequences, 25% seen once. This clonotype was seen only a few times. These data also formed part of another study, on T cells of mothers and their children.

Sequenced material: blood. This TCR was recovered from a girl aged 2 to 9 in good health. The chain combines TRBV29-1 with TRBJ2-5, with 13 bases lining up with TRBD2. The CDR3 sequence: CSVVGLAGERGDVETQYF. In nucleotides, the CDR3 is TGCAGCGTGGTCGGACTAGCGGGAGAGAGGGGCGACGTGGAGACCCAGTACTTC.